This T cell receptor beta chain was identified in a study of T cells in Graves' hyperthyroidism and ophthalmopathy. Whole-study findings and limits: Progression to ophthalmopathy was predicted a median of approximately seven months early. The majority of expanded thyroid clonotypes above 0.001 also appeared in blood.

Amplification of TCR beta CDR3 regions was performed using RNA transcripts as template. The study used the HTBI primer set for a first-round RT-PCR of the TCR CDR3. TCRdb fed the multiplex PCR reads into MiXCR, producing one record per CDR3 protein. Altogether under 400,000 distinct CDR3 sequences are present, approximately 13% being singletons, with the ten largest covering roughly 9.2%. This CDR3 spans 16 amino acids. Germline-derived CDR1 and CDR2 are SEHNR and FQNEAQ (reference sequence). V was clipped by 8 bases and J by 8 bases, with 22 bases between them. Patients were aged 18 to 65, had disease duration under 2 months, and had newly diagnosed hyperthyroidism. This clonotype was seen only a few times. What it binds is unknown.

The chain couples TRBV7-9 to TRBJ1-6; possibly TRBD1 for D (5 bases). The receptor was derived from a woman aged 18-30 years with Graves' hyperthyroidism. The sequencing input was blood. The CDR3 here is CASGVQGAGIDSPLHF. The DNA for the CDR3 is TGTGCCAGCGGCGTCCAGGGTGCGGGTATAGATTCACCCCTCCACTTT. The whole variable domain, filled in from reference TRBV7-9 and TRBJ1-6, reads DTGVSQNPRHKITKRGQNVTFRCDPISEHNRLYWYRQTLGQGPEFLTYFQNEAQLEKSRLLSDRFSAERPKGSFSTLEIQRTEQGDSAMYLCASGVQGAGIDSPLHFGNGTRLTVT.